These 19 T cell receptor beta chains share one sample of origin, sequenced in a study of T cells in Graves' hyperthyroidism and ophthalmopathy. Amplification yielded TCR beta CDR3 regions, with RNA transcripts as the source. A set of HTBI primers served as the primers for a first-round RT-PCR of the TCR CDR3. Each CDR3 protein is one row after TCRdb ran MiXCR on the multiplex PCR reads. This table has 200,000 to 250,000 distinct CDR3 sequences, roughly 15% appearing once. The sample taken for sequencing was blood. The receptors shown here come from a woman aged 18-29 years with Graves' ophthalmopathy.

To note about this clonotype: A much larger clone differs from this one at a single base, so this may be a read error. CDR3 nucleotide sequence: TGTGCCGGCACCACACCGACAGGGGGAAACTATGGCTACACCTTC. Protein sequence: CAGTTPTGGNYGYTF. The rearrangement links TRBV6-2 or TRBV6-3 to TRBJ1-2, with TRBD1 identical over 9 bases. Trimming cost V 11 bases and J 2 bases; bases outside gene matches: 12. Germline V gene lookup returns CDR1 MNHEY and CDR2 SVGEGT. The CDR3 is made up of 15 amino acids.

There are many counts of this clonotype. The genes are TRBV20-1 and TRBJ2-7, with D unclear. V was shortened by 8 bases and J by 0 bases, with 14 bases between the two germline ends. The germline gives CDR1 DFQATT, CDR2 SNEGSKA (reference sequence). The CDR3 sequence is 13 residues long. This chain's CDR3 is CSPRSTNSYEQYF. The CDR3 DNA sequence: TGCAGTCCTCGATCCACGAACTCCTACGAGCAGTACTTC.

This clonotype was counted at least ten times. This chain links TRBV20-1 with TRBJ2-3; 10 bases agree with TRBD2. The V and J ends lost 6 bases and 3 bases, in that order; junction bases with no gene match: 9. Germline lookup yields CDR1 DFQATT and CDR2 SNEGSKA (reference sequence). CDR3 length: 15 residues. DNA of the CDR3: TGCAGTGCAACTTCGAGCGGGGGGGTGACAGATACGCAGTATTTT. Its protein is CSATSSGGVTDTQYF.

This clonotype has ten or more counts. V usage is TRBV3-1 and J usage is TRBJ1-2, with D unresolved. The CDR3 has 11 amino acids. Trimming removed 5 bases from V and 8 bases from J, with 9 bases in between. The germline gives CDR1 LGHDT, CDR2 YNNKEL (reference sequence). DNA of the CDR3: TGTGCCAGCAGCAGCTCTTGGGGCTACACCTTC. It translates to CASSSSWGYTF.

This clonotype was picked up many times. The chain recombines TRBV27 with TRBJ2-3, with D possibly being TRBD2 (6 bases). From germline, CDR1 is MNHEY and CDR2 SMNVEV (reference sequence). The ends were cut back, 6 bases at V and 6 bases at J, with 19 bases in the middle. CDR3 length: 15 amino acids. In DNA form, the CDR3 reads TGTGCCAGCAGCCAGTGGGACTTAACATCGGATACGCAGTATTTT. It encodes CASSQWDLTSDTQYF.

This clonotype was seen many times. The chain has TRBV12-3 or TRBV12-4 and TRBJ1-5; D gene uncertain. The CDR3 has 14 residues. V dropped 3 bases and J dropped 0 bases, with 6 bases sitting between them. CDR3 in DNA: TGTGCCAGCAGTTTTCTCGGTAGCAATCAGCCCCAGCATTTT. It codes for CASSFLGSNQPQHF.

This rearrangement joins TRBV7-3 to TRBJ2-7; TRBD1 matches 8 bases. CDR3 length: 14 amino acids. The ends lost 3 bases at V and 5 bases at J; junction bases unmatched: 6. Germline lookup yields CDR1 SGHTA and CDR2 FQGTGA. The chain's CDR3 is CASSLDREVNEQYF. Written as DNA, the CDR3 is TGTGCCAGCAGCTTGGACAGGGAGGTTAACGAGCAGTACTTC.

This clonotype was counted ten times or more. The gene calls are TRBV4-1 and TRBJ2-1; no firm D call. V lost 3 bases, J lost 3 bases, and 15 bases lay in between. There are 16 residues in the CDR3. CDR1 MGHRA and CDR2 YSYEKL come from the germline V gene. CDR3: CASSHAGVQYYNEQFF. The CDR3, as DNA: TGCGCCAGCAGCCACGCTGGGGTTCAGTACTACAATGAGCAGTTCTTC.

This clonotype was recorded many times. This rearrangement joins TRBV20-1 to TRBJ1-2; no definite D call. CDR3 length: 12 amino acids. Deletions cut 3 bases from V and 3 bases from J, with 8 bases between. CDR1 is DFQATT and CDR2 is SNEGSKA in the germline V gene (reference sequence). Here the CDR3 reads CSASLIDYGYTF. CDR3 nucleotides: TGCAGTGCTAGTCTAATAGACTATGGCTACACCTTC.

The J gene is TRBJ2-2, the V gene TRBV18; D is perhaps TRBD2 (6 bases). V lost 4 bases to trimming and J lost 4 bases, with 10 bases between them. CDR3 length: 14 amino acids. Germline CDR1 KGHSH, CDR2 LQKENI. The CDR3 nucleotides are TGTGCCAGCTCACAAACCGGGAGCACCGGGGAGCTGTTTTTT. Protein sequence: CASSQTGSTGELFF.

This clonotype was observed at least ten times. The rearrangement uses TRBV6-1 and TRBJ1-5; D is perhaps TRBD1 (6 bases). Deletions cut 2 bases from V and 7 bases from J, with 15 bases between. There are 15 residues in the CDR3. Per the germline V gene, CDR1 is MNHNS and CDR2 is SASEGT. The CDR3 here is CASSERGQRQQPQHF. The CDR3 DNA follows: TGTGCCAGCAGTGAACGAGGACAGCGGCAACAGCCCCAGCATTTT.

Points on this clonotype: This may be a read error: a much more frequent sequence differs by one nucleotide. The V call is TRBV30, the J call TRBJ1-5; perhaps TRBD1 as D (6 bases). The germline V gene has CDR1 GTSNPN and CDR2 SVGIG (reference sequence). V lost 3 bases and J lost 5, with 11 bases in between. CDR3 length: 13 residues. The CDR3 loop is CAWSQRQDQPQHF. DNA of the CDR3: TGTGCCTGGAGCCAGAGACAGGATCAGCCCCAGCATTTT.

A few counts support this clonotype. Possible read error: a much larger clone is one base away. The genes are TRBV2 and TRBJ2-6; TRBD1 matches at 10 bases. V was clipped by 11 bases and J by 0 bases; unmatched bases: 16. Germline loops: CDR1 SNHLY, CDR2 FYNNEI. The CDR3 has 19 amino acids. CDR3: CAGTFLRTGGFSGANVLTF. DNA for the CDR3: TGTGCCGGCACCTTCCTGAGGACAGGGGGGTTCTCTGGGGCCAACGTCCTGACTTTC.

This clonotype was counted only a few times. This chain connects TRBV27 to TRBJ2-7; TRBD2 is a possible D gene (6 bases). The CDR3 has 15 amino acids. Germline lookup yields CDR1 MNHEY and CDR2 SMNVEV (reference sequence). V lost 3 bases to trimming and J lost 0 bases, with 12 bases between them. The CDR3 sequence: CASSFGGMFSYEQYF. The CDR3 coding sequence is TGTGCCAGCAGTTTTGGCGGGATGTTCTCCTACGAGCAGTACTTC.

This clonotype showed up many times. This chain joins TRBV7-8 and TRBJ1-1; no reliable D call. The CDR3 is 14 residues long. Germline values: CDR1 SGHVS, CDR2 FQNEAQ. Trimming left V 5 bases short and J 11 bases short, with 21 bases between. The CDR3 DNA follows: TGTGCCAGCAGCAAAGAAAGCGGGCGGGGTTTGGCTTTCTTT. It yields the protein CASSKESGRGLAFF.

This clonotype was detected ten times or more. The gene calls are TRBV6-1 and TRBJ1-4; 10 positions agree with TRBD1. The germline V gene has CDR1 MNHNS and CDR2 SASEGT. J was trimmed by 10 bases and V by 2 bases; bases with no gene match: 4. CDR3 length: 14 residues. CDR3 DNA: TGTGCCAGCAGTGAACACCGGGACAGGGGAAAACTGTTTTTT. Translation: CASSEHRDRGKLFF.

This clonotype was picked up many times. This rearrangement joins TRBV20-1 to TRBJ2-1; 10 positions match TRBD2. There are 18 residues in the CDR3. V shed 5 bases, J shed 2 bases, and the junction held 15 bases outside the gene matches. Germline CDR1 is DFQATT and CDR2 is SNEGSKA (reference sequence). CDR3 nucleotide sequence: TGCAGTGCTTCCAAACTACCCGCTAGCGGGAGTGCCTACAATGAGCAGTTCTTC. The encoded protein is CSASKLPASGSAYNEQFF.

This clonotype was seen a handful of times. The V and J genes are TRBV6-1 and TRBJ1-1; perhaps TRBD1 as D (5 bases). The CDR3 contains 11 residues. V was shortened by 9 bases and J by 5 bases, with 10 bases between the two germline ends. Germline V gene lookup returns CDR1 MNHNS and CDR2 SASEGT. CDR3 nucleotide sequence: TGTGCCAGTGGCGGGGCAACTGAAGCTTTCTTT. It is translated as CASGGATEAFF.

Many counts were recorded for this clonotype. The chain links TRBV7-3 to TRBJ2-1; TRBD2 agrees at 9 bases. V lost 5 bases and J lost 6; bases outside the gene matches: 8. Germline V gene sequence: CDR1 SGHTA, CDR2 FQGTGA. This CDR3 comprises 15 residues. CDR3 region: CASSPSRTSVNEQFF. CDR3 in DNA: TGTGCCAGCAGCCCCTCCCGGACTAGCGTCAATGAGCAGTTCTTC.